The 9 T cell receptor beta chains presented below share a single source sample, sequenced in a study of cytomegalovirus exposure and HLA in healthy donors (dated by TCRdb to about 2017). The library was prepared using the immunoSEQ multiplex PCR assay. For the multiplex PCR, a mixture combining 60 forward primers for TCR Vbeta segments and 13 reverse primers for TCR Jbeta segments was used. TCRdb re-hosts the immuneACCESS table, in-frame sequences only. Its copies lack some clones; in the studies checked, an unresolved V gene accounts for under half of them, and the cause for the rest is not known. The table for this sample records roughly 190,000 clones. 6.5% of the sample lies in the top ten. Sequencing was performed on PBMCs. These receptors originate from a man younger than 45 in good health and CMV-seronegative.

The rearrangement uses TRBV6-5 and TRBJ2-7; 7 bases match TRBD1. The ends lost 0 bases at V and 2 bases at J; junction bases unmatched: 4. The CDR3 contains 15 residues. Germline V gives CDR1 MNHEY, CDR2 SVGAGI. Written as DNA, the CDR3 is TGTGCCAGCAGTTACTCGCTAGGGGGCGCCTACGAGCAGTACTTC. Protein sequence: CASSYSLGGAYEQYF.

The CDR3 protein is CASSQGAAETQYF. The CDR3 DNA sequence: TGTGCCAGCAGCCAAGGTGCAGCGGAGACCCAGTACTTC. This rearrangement joins TRBV4-2 to TRBJ2-5, with unresolved D. In germline, CDR1 is LGHNA, CDR2 YNFKEQ. This CDR3 region has 13 residues. V lost 1 base to trimming and J lost 5 bases, with 8 bases between them.

The chain carries TRBV30 and TRBJ2-4; 9 bases map to TRBD1. V lost 5 bases, J lost 6 bases, and 5 bases stayed unmatched. Germline assignment: CDR1 GTSNPN and CDR2 SVGIG (reference sequence). The CDR3 runs to 13 residues. The CDR3: CAWDRQGGNIQYF. The CDR3 DNA reads as TGTGCCTGGGACCGACAGGGGGGAAACATTCAGTACTTC.

The chain recombines TRBV4-1 with TRBJ2-2; 8 bases agree with TRBD1. Germline assignment: CDR1 MGHRA and CDR2 YSYEKL. This CDR3 has 16 amino acids. With 1 base clipped from V and 1 base from J, the junction kept 2 bases outside the gene matches. The CDR3 spells CASSQVGTGNTGELFF. The CDR3 nucleotides are TGCGCCAGCAGCCAAGTGGGGACAGGGAACACCGGGGAGCTGTTTTTT.

This chain links TRBV7-2 with TRBJ2-1; 8 bases match TRBD1. CDR1 and CDR2 from the germline V gene are SGHTA and FQGNSA. The CDR3 is 14 amino acids. V was pared by 10 bases and J by 10 bases, with 15 bases of the junction left unmatched. CDR3: CATKGETGVGEQFF. The CDR3 DNA reads as TGTGCCACAAAAGGGGAGACAGGGGTGGGCGAGCAGTTCTTC.

This chain connects TRBV30 to TRBJ1-2, with D possibly TRBD1 on 5 matching bases. Germline-derived CDR1 and CDR2 are GTSNPN and SVGIG (reference sequence). The V and J ends lost 2 bases and 3 bases respectively, with 10 bases between them. The CDR3 has 13 amino acids. CDR3: CAWSPIQDYGYTF. The DNA for the CDR3 is TGTGCCTGGAGTCCGATACAGGACTATGGCTACACCTTC.

The CDR3 spells CASSYGQRNQPQHF. The DNA of the CDR3 is TGTGCCAGCAGTTACGGGCAGCGCAATCAGCCCCAGCATTTT. V and J are TRBV6-5 and TRBJ1-5; the D is unclear. Per germline, CDR1 MNHEY and CDR2 SVGAGI. This CDR3 has 14 amino acids. The germline V and J ends were trimmed by 2 bases and 2 bases, with 7 bases remaining between them.

The chain carries TRBV6-6 and TRBJ1-3; 7 bases map to TRBD1. Germline V lookup: CDR1 MNHNY, CDR2 SVGAGI (reference sequence). V shed 5 bases and J 6 bases; nucleotides not matched to a gene: 13. This CDR3 has 16 residues. CDR3 loop: CASSSLGQITENTIYF. The CDR3 region has the DNA TGTGCCAGCAGTAGCCTGGGACAGATTACGGAAAACACCATATATTTT.

The J gene is TRBJ2-1, the V gene TRBV6-6; perhaps TRBD2 as D (6 bases). CDR1 MNHNY and CDR2 SVGAGI come from the germline V gene (reference sequence). Trimming took off 7 bases at V and 2 bases at J, with 15 bases between the two ends. The CDR3 covers 15 residues. The CDR3, as DNA: TGTGCCAGCACCTACGGAGGGGAGGCCTACAATGAGCAGTTCTTC. Amino acid sequence: CASTYGGEAYNEQFF.